Described below is a single T cell receptor beta chain sequence and its context. Each recovered donor of Cohort 3 presented with two negative PCRs, clearance, or symptom resolution. This specimen comes from a study of blood T cell repertoires in COVID-19. Germline CDR1 and CDR2: SNHLY and FYNNEI. The V end was cut by 3 bases, the J end by 3 bases, with 11 bases between. This CDR3 contains 14 residues. In the original workflow: Nucleated cell counts were estimated from reference gene primer amplification. This table comes from immunoSEQ multiplex PCR, and its TCRdb copy is limited to in-frame clones, with some not included. D and trimming come from the DNA, and the V and J calls and clone size come from that table. The repertoire holds roughly 380,000 clones, with roughly 87% as singletons.

The sequence came from a woman in her twenties or thirties who had recovered from COVID-19. The specimen was PBMCs or T cells enriched from blood (not recorded which). The V and J genes are TRBV2 and TRBJ1-2; D possibly corresponds to TRBD1 (5 bases). CDR3 coding DNA: TGTGCCAGCAGTGATTGGGGGGTGGACTATGGCTACACCTTC. The encoded protein is CASSDWGVDYGYTF.